This T cell receptor beta chain comes out of a study of T cell repertoires in cytomegalovirus infection. For the study at large: A matching HLA type, together with CMV infection, was signaled by public TCR beta signatures.

The CDR3 extends over 16 amino acids. CDR1 and CDR2 from the germline V gene are SGHVS and FNYEAQ. The trim removed 5 bases at V and 3 bases at J, leaving 11 bases unmatched. TCRdb passed the reads through MiXCR, listing each CDR3 protein once. Seen here are about 310,000 distinct CDR3 sequences, roughly a tenth observed once, and the top ten hold approximately 2.4%. This clonotype was seen repeatedly, ten times or more. Its antigen is unidentified. Whole-study findings and limits: The response measured ex vivo was dominated by TCR beta clonotypes (HLA-C-restricted and CMV-specific). People with CMV and the relevant HLA were identified by cumulative public TCR beta family frequency.

Sequencing used PBMCs. The J gene is TRBJ2-7, the V gene TRBV7-6; 9 bases fit TRBD1. This sequence was found in a human donor in good health (CMV status not recorded). Some clones in this sample may be carry-over from other donors' samples. The CDR3 DNA sequence: TGTGCCAGCAGCCCGACGCCGGGACAGGGACTCTACGAGCAGTACTTC. Its translation is CASSPTPGQGLYEQYF.